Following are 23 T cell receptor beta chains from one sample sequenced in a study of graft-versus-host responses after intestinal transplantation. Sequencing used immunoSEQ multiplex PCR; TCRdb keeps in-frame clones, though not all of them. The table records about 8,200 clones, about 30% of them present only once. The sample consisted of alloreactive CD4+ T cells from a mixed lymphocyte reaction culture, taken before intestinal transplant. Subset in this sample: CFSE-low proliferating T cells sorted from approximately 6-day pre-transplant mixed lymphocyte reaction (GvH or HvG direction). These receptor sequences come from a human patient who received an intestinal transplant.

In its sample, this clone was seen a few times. CDR3 region: CASSELGQGAKNIQYF. In DNA form, the CDR3 reads TGCGCCAGCAGTGAGTTGGGACAGGGAGCCAAAAACATTCAGTACTTC. The V call is TRBV10-2, the J call TRBJ2-4, with TRBD1 matching 9 bases. The germline V gene encodes CDR1 WSHSY and CDR2 SAAADI. This CDR3 spans 16 amino acids. V gave up 1 base and J gave up 0 bases; unmatched junction bases: 1.

The CDR3 nucleotides read TGTGCCAGCAGCGTAGATACAGATTCTTACGAGCAGTACTTC. Translation: CASSVDTDSYEQYF. This chain joins TRBV9 and TRBJ2-7; the D is unclear. CDR1 is SGDLS and CDR2 is YYNGEE in the germline V gene. V was clipped by 0 bases and J by 4 bases, with 11 bases between them. The CDR3 sequence is 14 residues long.

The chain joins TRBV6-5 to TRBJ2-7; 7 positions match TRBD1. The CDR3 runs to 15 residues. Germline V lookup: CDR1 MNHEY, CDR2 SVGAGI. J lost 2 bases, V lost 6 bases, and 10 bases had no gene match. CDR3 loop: CASSRRGQATYEQYF. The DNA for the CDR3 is TGTGCCAGCAGCCGCCGCGGACAGGCTACCTACGAGCAGTACTTC.

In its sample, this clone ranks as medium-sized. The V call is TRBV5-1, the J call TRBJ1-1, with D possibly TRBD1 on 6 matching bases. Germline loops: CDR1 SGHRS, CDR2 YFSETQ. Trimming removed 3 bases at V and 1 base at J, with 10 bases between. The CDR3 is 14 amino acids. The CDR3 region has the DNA TGCGCCAGCAGCTCCGGACAGCCGAACACTGAAGCTTTCTTT. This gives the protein CASSSGQPNTEAFF.

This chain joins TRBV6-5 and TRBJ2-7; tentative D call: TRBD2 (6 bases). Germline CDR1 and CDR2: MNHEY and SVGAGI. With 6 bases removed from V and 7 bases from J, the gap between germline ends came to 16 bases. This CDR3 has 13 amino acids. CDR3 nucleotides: TGTGCCAGCAGAAAGACAATAGCGGATGAGCAGTACGTC. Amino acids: CASRKTIADEQYV.

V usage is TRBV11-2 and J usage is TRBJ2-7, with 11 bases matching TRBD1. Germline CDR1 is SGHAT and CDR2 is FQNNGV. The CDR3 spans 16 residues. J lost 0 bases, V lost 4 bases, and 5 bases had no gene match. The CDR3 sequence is CASSWGQGGLSYEQYF. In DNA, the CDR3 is TGTGCCAGCAGCTGGGGACAGGGGGGCCTCTCCTACGAGCAGTACTTC.

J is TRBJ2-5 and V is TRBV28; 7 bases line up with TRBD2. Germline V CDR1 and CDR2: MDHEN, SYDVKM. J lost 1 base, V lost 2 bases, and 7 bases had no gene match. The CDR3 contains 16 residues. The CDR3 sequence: CASSLRKGRAQETQYF. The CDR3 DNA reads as TGTGCCAGCAGTTTACGCAAGGGGAGGGCCCAAGAGACCCAGTACTTC.

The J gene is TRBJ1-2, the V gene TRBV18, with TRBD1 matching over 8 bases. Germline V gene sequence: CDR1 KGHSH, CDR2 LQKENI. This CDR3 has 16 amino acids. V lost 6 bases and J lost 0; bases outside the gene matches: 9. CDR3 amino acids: CASSPDRGLANYGYTF. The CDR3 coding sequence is TGTGCCAGCTCGCCTGACAGGGGCCTAGCTAACTATGGCTACACCTTC. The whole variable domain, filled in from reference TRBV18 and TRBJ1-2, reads NAGVMQNPRHLVRRRGQEARLRCSPMKGHSHVYWYRQLPEEGLKFMVYLQKENIIDESGMPKERFSAEFPKEGPSILRIQQVVRGDSAAYFCASSPDRGLANYGYTFGSGTRLTVV.

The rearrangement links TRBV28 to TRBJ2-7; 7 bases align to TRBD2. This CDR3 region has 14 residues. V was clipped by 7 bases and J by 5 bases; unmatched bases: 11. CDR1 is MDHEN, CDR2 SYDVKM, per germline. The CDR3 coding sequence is TGTGCCAGCATGACTGCGGGAGTTGTCCACGAGCAGTACTTC. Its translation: CASMTAGVVHEQYF.

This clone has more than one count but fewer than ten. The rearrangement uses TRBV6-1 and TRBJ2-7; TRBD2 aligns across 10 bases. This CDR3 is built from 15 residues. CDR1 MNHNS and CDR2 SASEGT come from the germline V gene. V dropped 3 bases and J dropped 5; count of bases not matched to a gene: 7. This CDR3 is CASSDLAGTSDEQYF. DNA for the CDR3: TGTGCCAGCAGTGACCTCGCCGGGACTAGCGACGAGCAGTACTTC.

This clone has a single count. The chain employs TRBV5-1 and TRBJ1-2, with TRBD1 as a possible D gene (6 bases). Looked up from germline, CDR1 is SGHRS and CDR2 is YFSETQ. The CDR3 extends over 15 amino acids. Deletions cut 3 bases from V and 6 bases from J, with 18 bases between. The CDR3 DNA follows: TGCGCCAGCAGCTACTGGACAGCCCGGCGGGATGGCTACACCTTC. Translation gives CASSYWTARRDGYTF. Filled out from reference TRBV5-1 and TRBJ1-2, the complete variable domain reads KAGVTQTPRYLIKTRGQQVTLSCSPISGHRSVSWYQQTPGQGLQFLFEYFSETQRNKGNFPGRFSGRQFSNSRSEMNVSTLELGDSALYLCASSYWTARRDGYTFGSGTRLTVV.

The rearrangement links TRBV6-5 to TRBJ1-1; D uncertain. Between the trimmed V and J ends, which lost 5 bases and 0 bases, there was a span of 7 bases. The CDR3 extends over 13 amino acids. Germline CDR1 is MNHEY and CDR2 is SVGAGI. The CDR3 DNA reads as TGTGCCAGCAGTGAGAGGGTGAACACTGAAGCTTTCTTT. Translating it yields CASSERVNTEAFF.

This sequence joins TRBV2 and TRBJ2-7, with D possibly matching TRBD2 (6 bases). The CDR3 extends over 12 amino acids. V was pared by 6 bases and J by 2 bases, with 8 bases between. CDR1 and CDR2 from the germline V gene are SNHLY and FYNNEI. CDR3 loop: CASRRDAYEQYF. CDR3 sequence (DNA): TGTGCCAGCAGGCGGGACGCCTACGAGCAGTACTTC.

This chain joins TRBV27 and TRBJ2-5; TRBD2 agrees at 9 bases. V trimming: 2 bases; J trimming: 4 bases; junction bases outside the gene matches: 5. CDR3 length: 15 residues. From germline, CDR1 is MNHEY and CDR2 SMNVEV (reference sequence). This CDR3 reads CASSLAAAGGETQYF. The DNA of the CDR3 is TGTGCCAGCAGTTTAGCGGCAGCGGGGGGAGAGACCCAGTACTTC.

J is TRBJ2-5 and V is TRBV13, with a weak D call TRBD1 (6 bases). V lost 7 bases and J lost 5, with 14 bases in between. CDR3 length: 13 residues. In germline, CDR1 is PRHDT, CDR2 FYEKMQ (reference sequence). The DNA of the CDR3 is TGTGCCAGCACTCAGGGGTTGTGGGAGACCCAGTACTTC. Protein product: CASTQGLWETQYF.

The CDR3 DNA sequence: TGCAGCGTCGGACAGGGTGGCATGAACACTGAAGCTTTCTTT. Its translation is CSVGQGGMNTEAFF. V is TRBV29-1 and J is TRBJ1-1; 8 positions match TRBD1. Unmatched junction bases numbered 6, after V lost 6 bases and J lost 0 bases. Germline V CDR1 and CDR2: SQVTM, ANQGSEA. CDR3 length: 14 residues.

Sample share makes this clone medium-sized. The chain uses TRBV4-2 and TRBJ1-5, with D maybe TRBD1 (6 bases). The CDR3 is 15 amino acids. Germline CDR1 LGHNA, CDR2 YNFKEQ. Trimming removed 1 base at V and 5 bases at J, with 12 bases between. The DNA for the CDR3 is TGTGCCAGCAGCCAAGTCTGGGACATAGATCAGCCCCAGCATTTT. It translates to CASSQVWDIDQPQHF.

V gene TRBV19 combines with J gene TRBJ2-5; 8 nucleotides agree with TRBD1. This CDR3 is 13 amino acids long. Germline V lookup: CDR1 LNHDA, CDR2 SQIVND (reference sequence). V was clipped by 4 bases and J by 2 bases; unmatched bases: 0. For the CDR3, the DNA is TGTGCCAGTAGTAGGGACAGGCAAGAGACCCAGTACTTC. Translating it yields CASSRDRQETQYF.

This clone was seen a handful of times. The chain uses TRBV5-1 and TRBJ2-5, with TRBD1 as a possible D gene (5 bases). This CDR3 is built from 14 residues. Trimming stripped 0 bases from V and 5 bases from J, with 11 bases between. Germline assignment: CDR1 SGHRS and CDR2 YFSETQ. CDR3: CASSLVSPGETQYF. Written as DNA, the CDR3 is TGCGCCAGCAGCTTGGTTTCGCCAGGGGAGACCCAGTACTTC.

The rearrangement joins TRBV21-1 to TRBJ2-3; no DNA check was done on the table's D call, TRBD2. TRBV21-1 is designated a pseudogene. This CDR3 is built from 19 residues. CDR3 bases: TGTGCCAGCAGCGGCCCCGGGACTAGCGGGACCCTGAGCACAGATACGCAGTATTTT. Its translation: CASSGPGTSGTLSTDTQYF.

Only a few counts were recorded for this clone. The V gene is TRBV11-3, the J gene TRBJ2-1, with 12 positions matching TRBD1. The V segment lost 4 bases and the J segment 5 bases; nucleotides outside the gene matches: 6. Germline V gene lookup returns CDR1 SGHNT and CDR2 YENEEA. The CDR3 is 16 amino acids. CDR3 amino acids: CASSSGDRGPHNEQFF. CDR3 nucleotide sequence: TGTGCCAGCAGCTCCGGGGACAGGGGGCCGCACAATGAGCAGTTCTTC.

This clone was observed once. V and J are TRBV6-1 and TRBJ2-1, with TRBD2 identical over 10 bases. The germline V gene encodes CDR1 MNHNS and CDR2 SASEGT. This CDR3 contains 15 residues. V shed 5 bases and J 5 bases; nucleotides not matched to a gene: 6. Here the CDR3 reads CASSTLAGRHNEQFF. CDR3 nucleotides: TGTGCCAGCAGTACACTAGCGGGACGGCACAATGAGCAGTTCTTC.

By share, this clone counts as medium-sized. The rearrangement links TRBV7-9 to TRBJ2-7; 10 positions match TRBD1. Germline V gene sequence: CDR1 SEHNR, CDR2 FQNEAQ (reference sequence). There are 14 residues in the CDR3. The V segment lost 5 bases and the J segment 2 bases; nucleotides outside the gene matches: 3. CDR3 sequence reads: CASSLGQGTYEQYF. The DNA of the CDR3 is TGTGCCAGCAGCCTGGGACAGGGGACCTACGAGCAGTACTTC.